The sequence of this T cell receptor beta chain was determined in a study of blood T cell repertoires in COVID-19. Turning to the study itself: COVID-19 samples, acute and convalescent, were from the United States, Italy and Spain. The analysed material was cDNA or gDNA that came from T cells, B-cell-depleted T cells, or PBMCs.

In the original analysis: How many nucleated cells were present was estimated from reference gene primer amplification. Profiled with immunoSEQ multiplex PCR; TCRdb holds only in-frame clones, not every one. V and J calls and clone size come straight from that table; D and trimming were deduced from the DNA. The table has approximately 130,000 clones, roughly four fifths seen once. This CDR3 contains 14 residues. V lost 10 bases, J lost 0 bases, and 13 bases lay in between. From germline, CDR1 is SGHTS and CDR2 YDEGEE. The material sequenced was peripheral blood. The receptor comes from a human donor in a cohort sampled during active COVID-19. The chain has TRBV5-8 and TRBJ2-2, with D tentatively TRBD1 (5 bases). CDR3 sequence: CAYGARPNTGELFF. Written as DNA, the CDR3 is TGTGCCTATGGGGCCAGGCCGAACACCGGGGAGCTGTTTTTT.